What follows are 20 T cell receptor beta chains derived from one specimen sequenced in a study of blood T cell repertoires in COVID-19. Using immunoSEQ multiplex PCR, the repertoire was profiled, and TCRdb retains in-frame clones only, with some absent. The sample lists 250,000 to 350,000 clones, around nine tenths occurring once. The source material was peripheral blood. The receptor source for this set is a woman between 25 and 40 years old with COVID-19, enrolled during active disease.

The chain employs TRBV19 and TRBJ2-3; 8 positions match TRBD1. The CDR3 sequence is 16 residues long. Germline V lookup: CDR1 LNHDA, CDR2 SQIVND (reference sequence). The trim removed 4 bases at V and 3 bases at J, leaving 9 bases unmatched. CDR3: CASSKGQALATDTQYF. DNA of the CDR3: TGTGCCAGTAGTAAGGGACAGGCGCTTGCAACAGATACGCAGTATTTT.

The rearrangement links TRBV7-2 to TRBJ2-7; maybe TRBD1 (6 bases). Germline lookup yields CDR1 SGHTA and CDR2 FQGNSA. The CDR3 runs 12 residues. The V and J ends lost 2 bases and 6 bases respectively, with 8 bases between them. The CDR3 region is CASSLTGTEQYF. CDR3 DNA: TGTGCCAGCAGCTTAACAGGGACCGAGCAGTACTTC.

J is TRBJ1-5 and V is TRBV5-1; D is undetermined. The length of the CDR3 is 15 residues. The V gene lost 0 bases and the J gene lost 6 bases, with 13 bases spanning the gap. Germline V gene data show CDR1 as SGHRS and CDR2 as YFSETQ. The CDR3 protein is CASSLGGQLSQPQHF. DNA for the CDR3: TGCGCCAGCAGCTTGGGTGGGCAGCTTAGTCAGCCCCAGCATTTT.

The gene calls are TRBV3-1 (or the pseudogene TRBV3-2) and TRBJ2-7, with 12 nucleotides matching TRBD1. V lost 1 base, J lost 6 bases, and 4 bases stayed unmatched. Germline V gene lookup returns CDR1 LGHDT and CDR2 YNNKEL (reference sequence). This CDR3 has 15 amino acids. The CDR3 here is CASSQAGTGGLEQYF. The CDR3 DNA reads as TGTGCCAGCAGCCAAGCCGGGACAGGGGGCCTCGAGCAGTACTTC.

The chain is built from TRBV29-1 and TRBJ1-2; D is unresolved. Germline CDR1 SQVTM, CDR2 ANQGSEA. Trimming pared 0 bases from V and 8 bases from J, leaving 16 bases between. The CDR3 spans 14 residues. CDR3 amino acids: CSVEDRGRLGGYTF. The CDR3 DNA reads as TGCAGCGTTGAAGACAGAGGGCGCTTGGGGGGCTACACCTTC. Full variable domain (outside the CDR3, taken from reference TRBV29-1 and TRBJ1-2): SAVISQKPSRDICQRGTSLTIQCQVDSQVTMMFWYRQQPGQSLTLIATANQGSEATYESGFVIDKFPISRPNLTFSTLTVSNMSPEDSSIYLCSVEDRGRLGGYTFGSGTRLTVV.

The chain is built from TRBV30 and TRBJ2-7; unclear D gene. The CDR3 has 11 residues. Trimming stripped 1 base from V and 2 bases from J, with 3 bases between. From germline, CDR1 is GTSNPN and CDR2 SVGIG (reference sequence). CDR3: CAWSAAYEQYF. The CDR3 bases are TGTGCCTGGAGTGCTGCCTACGAGCAGTACTTC.

The CDR3 bases are TGTGCCAGCAGCAAACAGGGCAATCAGCCCCAGCATTTT. Its protein product is CASSKQGNQPQHF. J is TRBJ1-5 and V is TRBV11-2, with D perhaps matching TRBD1 (5 bases). V was shortened by 5 bases and J by 2 bases, with 7 bases between the two germline ends. CDR3 length: 13 residues. Germline lookup yields CDR1 SGHAT and CDR2 FQNNGV.

The J gene is TRBJ1-1, the V gene TRBV29-1; perhaps TRBD1 as D (5 bases). The CDR3 is 12 amino acids. The germline V gene encodes CDR1 SQVTM and CDR2 ANQGSEA. V lost 2 bases and J lost 1, with 5 bases in between. For the CDR3, the DNA is TGCAGCGTTGAACAGGGGAACACTGAAGCTTTCTTT. It yields the protein CSVEQGNTEAFF.

The CDR3 loop reads CASSRDRDEKLFF. CDR3 coding DNA: TGCGCCAGCAGCCGGGACAGGGATGAAAAACTGTTTTTT. V and J are TRBV4-1 and TRBJ1-4; 9 nucleotides line up with TRBD1. V shed 4 bases, J shed 6 bases, and the junction held 0 bases outside the gene matches. Germline V CDR1 and CDR2: MGHRA, YSYEKL. This CDR3 has 13 residues.

The J gene is TRBJ2-1, the V gene TRBV18; the match to TRBD1 covers 8 bases. With 3 bases clipped from V and 8 bases from J, the junction kept 15 bases outside the gene matches. CDR1 and CDR2 from the germline V gene are KGHSH and LQKENI. The CDR3 contains 17 residues. CDR3 coding DNA: TGTGCCAGCTCACCCCGGGGTCTCAGAGCAGGGGGCCATGAGCAGTTCTTC. Its protein product is CASSPRGLRAGGHEQFF.

This clone came up a few times. The gene calls are TRBV2 and TRBJ1-6; D not resolved. This CDR3 comprises 14 residues. Deletions cut 11 bases from V and 2 bases from J, with 13 bases between. Per the germline V gene, CDR1 is SNHLY and CDR2 is FYNNEI. CDR3 DNA: TGTGCCTCCCTATCGGGGACCTATAATTCACCCCTCCACTTT. Translated, it gives CASLSGTYNSPLHF.

This rearrangement joins TRBV9 to TRBJ2-3, with D hard to call. The CDR3 length is 13 residues. Trimming took 5 bases from V and 3 from J, leaving 10 bases between them. Germline V lookup: CDR1 SGDLS, CDR2 YYNGEE. The CDR3 nucleotides are TGTGCCAGCAGTCTCTTCGGTACAGATACGCAGTATTTT. Amino acids: CASSLFGTDTQYF.

The table lists this clone with a count of one. The chain uses TRBV7-9 and TRBJ2-7, with TRBD1 as a possible D gene (6 bases). Germline V gives CDR1 SEHNR, CDR2 FQNEAQ (reference sequence). V gave up 1 base and J gave up 2 bases, with 9 bases separating them. The CDR3 extends over 14 amino acids. CDR3 sequence reads: CASSLEQGPYEQYF. For the CDR3, the DNA is TGTGCCAGCAGCTTAGAACAGGGCCCCTACGAGCAGTACTTC.

This rearrangement joins TRBV11-3 to TRBJ2-3, with TRBD1 matching 7 bases. CDR3 size: 14 residues. Germline CDR1 SGHNT, CDR2 YENEEA. With V trimmed by 5 bases and J by 6 bases, 8 bases remained unmatched. DNA of the CDR3: TGTGCCAGCAGCCATGGGACAGCATGGGATACGCAGTATTTT. Amino acid sequence: CASSHGTAWDTQYF. The complete variable domain, with remaining parts taken from reference TRBV11-3 and TRBJ2-3, reads EAGVVQSPRYKIIEKKQPVAFWCNPISGHNTLYWYLQNLGQGPELLIRYENEEAVDDSQLPKDRFSAERLKGVDSTLKIQPAELGDSAVYLCASSHGTAWDTQYFGPGTRLTVL.

This chain uses TRBV4-1 with TRBJ2-3, with 9 nucleotides matching TRBD1. The CDR3 sequence is 18 residues long. Germline V gives CDR1 MGHRA, CDR2 YSYEKL. The ends lost 4 bases at V and 3 bases at J; junction bases unmatched: 14. The CDR3 DNA is TGCGCCAGCAGCCGAAGTCCCGGGACAGGGATGGTAACAGATACGCAGTATTTT. It encodes CASSRSPGTGMVTDTQYF.

This clone was detected only once. The J gene is TRBJ1-2, the V gene TRBV12-5, with D hard to call. V lost 7 bases, J lost 10 bases, and 16 bases lay in between. The CDR3 is 12 amino acids. The V gene's germline CDR1 is LGHNT and CDR2 FRNRAP. CDR3 loop: CASAPPRGAYTF. CDR3 nucleotide sequence: TGTGCTAGTGCCCCCCCCCGGGGTGCCTACACCTTC. Together with reference TRBV12-5 and TRBJ1-2, the CDR3 gives the full variable domain: DARVTQTPRHKVTEMGQEVTMRCQPILGHNTVFWYRQTMMQGLELLAYFRNRAPLDDSGMPKDRFSAEMPDATLATLKIQPSEPRDSAVYFCASAPPRGAYTFGSGTRLTVV.

This chain connects TRBV28 to TRBJ1-3; D gene unclear. CDR3 length equals 14 residues. Germline V CDR1 and CDR2: MDHEN, SYDVKM. Trimming took 7 bases from V and 4 from J, leaving 14 bases between them. DNA for the CDR3: TGTGCCAGCACCACTTTTTGGTCCGGAAACACCATATATTTT. It is translated as CASTTFWSGNTIYF.

This clone was detected once. The chain recombines TRBV30 with TRBJ1-4; 10 bases fit TRBD1. CDR1 and CDR2 (germline): GTSNPN, SVGIG (reference sequence). J was trimmed by 10 bases and V by 5 bases; bases with no gene match: 7. CDR3 length equals 13 residues. This CDR3 is CAWGPGQGRKLFF. Here the CDR3 DNA reads TGTGCCTGGGGCCCGGGACAGGGGAGAAAACTGTTTTTT.

The gene calls are TRBV6-5 and TRBJ1-5, with a possible D match to TRBD1 (6 bases). Trimming took off 4 bases at V and 6 bases at J, with 10 bases between the two ends. Germline V gene data show CDR1 as MNHEY and CDR2 as SVGAGI. The CDR3 length is 13 residues. The CDR3 spells CASSLTGGQPQHF. For the CDR3, the DNA is TGTGCCAGCAGTTTGACAGGCGGTCAGCCCCAGCATTTT.

The chain's CDR3 is CASSPASGLTYEQYF. The CDR3 region has the DNA TGTGCCAGCAGCCCGGCTAGCGGATTGACTTACGAGCAGTACTTC. This chain links TRBV7-2 with TRBJ2-7, with 7 bases matching TRBD2. V dropped 5 bases and J dropped 4; count of bases not matched to a gene: 11. The CDR3 runs 15 residues. Germline-derived CDR1 and CDR2 are SGHTA and FQGNSA. Based on the CDR3 plus reference TRBV7-2 and TRBJ2-7, the full variable domain is GAGVSQSPSNKVTEKGKDVELRCDPISGHTALYWYRQSLGQGLEFLIYFQGNSAPDKSGLPSDRFSAERTGGSVSTLTIQRTQQEDSAVYLCASSPASGLTYEQYFGPGTRLTVT.